This T cell receptor (beta chain) was observed in a study of T cell responses to AZD1222 COVID-19 vaccine. The assay was immunoSEQ multiplex PCR, and TCRdb's table has in-frame clones only and misses some. The sample includes about 140,000 clones, over 85% of them seen just once. The source is an adult in good health. The specimen comprised peripheral blood, sampled on day 0 of AZD1222 vaccination.

The CDR3 loop is CASSLLGGPLHF. The CDR3 DNA is TGTGCCAGCAGTTTATTAGGAGGCCCCCTCCACTTT. The chain recombines TRBV27 with TRBJ1-6; D gene ambiguous. Trimming cost V 1 base and J 13 bases, with 8 bases left between them. This CDR3 is 12 amino acids long. Per the germline V gene, CDR1 is MNHEY and CDR2 is SMNVEV (reference sequence).